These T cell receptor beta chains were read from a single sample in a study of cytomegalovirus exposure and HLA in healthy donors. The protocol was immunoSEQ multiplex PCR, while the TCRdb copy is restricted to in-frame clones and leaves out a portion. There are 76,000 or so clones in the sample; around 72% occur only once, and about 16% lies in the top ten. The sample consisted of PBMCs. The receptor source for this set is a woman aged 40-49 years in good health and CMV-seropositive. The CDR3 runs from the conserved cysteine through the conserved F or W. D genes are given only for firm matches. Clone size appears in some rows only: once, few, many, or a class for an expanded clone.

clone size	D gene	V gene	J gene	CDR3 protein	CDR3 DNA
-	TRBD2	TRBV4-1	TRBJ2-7	CASSRGGLALLNDEQYF	TGCGCCAGCAGCCGCGGGGGACTAGCGCTACTTAATGACGAGCAGTACTTC
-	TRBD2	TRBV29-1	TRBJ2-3	CSGILAGVADTQYF	TGCAGCGGGATACTAGCGGGAGTCGCTGATACGCAGTATTTT
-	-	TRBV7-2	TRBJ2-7	CASSLGTGRSYEQYF	TGTGCCAGCAGCCTAGGAACGGGGAGGTCCTACGAGCAGTACTTC
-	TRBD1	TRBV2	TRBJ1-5	CASNPGQVNQPQHF	TGTGCCAGCAATCCGGGACAGGTCAATCAGCCCCAGCATTTT
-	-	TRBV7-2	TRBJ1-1	CASSYRKSEAFF	TGTGCCAGCAGCTACAGGAAAAGTGAAGCTTTCTTT
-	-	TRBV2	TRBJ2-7	CASSEGTFGSYEQYF	TGTGCCAGCAGTGAGGGGACTTTTGGCTCCTACGAGCAGTACTTC
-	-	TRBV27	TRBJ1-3	CASSLGLPSSGNTIYF	TGTGCCAGCAGTTTGGGACTTCCTAGCTCTGGAAACACCATATATTTT
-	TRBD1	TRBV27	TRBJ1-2	CASSLISTGGYGYTF	TGTGCCAGCAGTTTAATATCAACAGGGGGCTATGGCTACACCTTC
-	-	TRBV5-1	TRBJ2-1	CASSSGTEQFF	TGCGCCAGCAGCTCAGGTACGGAGCAGTTCTTC
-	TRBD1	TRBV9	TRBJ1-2	CASSVGQGQGTIFGYTF	TGTGCCAGCAGCGTAGGTCAGGGACAGGGGACTATTTTTGGCTACACCTTC
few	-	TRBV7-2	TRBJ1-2	CASSLGQNYGYTF	TGTGCCAGCAGCTTAGGGCAGAATTATGGCTACACCTTC
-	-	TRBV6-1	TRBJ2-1	CASSGPGGISSNEQFF	TGTGCCAGCAGTGGACCAGGGGGGATAAGCTCCAATGAGCAGTTCTTC
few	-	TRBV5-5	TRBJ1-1	CASSYSTDQPGAFF	TGTGCCAGCAGCTACTCGACGGACCAGCCGGGGGCTTTCTTT
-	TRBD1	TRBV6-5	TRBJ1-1	CASSYSTGGSEAFF	TGTGCCAGCAGTTACTCGACAGGGGGCTCTGAAGCTTTCTTT
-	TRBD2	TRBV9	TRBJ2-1	CASSTSGGRKIHEQFF	TGTGCCAGCAGCACTAGCGGGGGGCGTAAAATCCATGAGCAGTTCTTC
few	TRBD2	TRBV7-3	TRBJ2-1	CASSLTSTGGRNEQFF	TGTGCCAGCAGCTTAACATCTACCGGGGGGAGGAATGAGCAGTTCTTC
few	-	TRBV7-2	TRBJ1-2	CASSQAGAGYGYTF	TGTGCCAGCAGCCAAGCGGGGGCTGGCTATGGCTACACCTTC
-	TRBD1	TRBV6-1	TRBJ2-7	CASIGQGDYEQYF	TGTGCCAGCATAGGACAGGGGGATTACGAGCAGTACTTC
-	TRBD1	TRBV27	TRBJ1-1	CASSSRPTGGNTEAFF	TGTGCCAGCAGTTCCAGGCCGACAGGGGGGAACACTGAAGCTTTCTTT
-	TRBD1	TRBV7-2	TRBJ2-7	CASSPRTGPSYEQYF	TGTGCCAGCAGCCCTAGGACAGGTCCCTCCTACGAGCAGTACTTC
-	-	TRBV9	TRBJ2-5	CASSEQLGLEETQYF	TGTGCCAGCAGCGAACAGCTAGGACTTGAAGAGACCCAGTACTTC
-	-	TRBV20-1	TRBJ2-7	CSARVNYEQYF	TGCAGTGCTAGAGTCAACTACGAGCAGTACTTC
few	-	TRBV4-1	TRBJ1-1	CASSQALSYDTEAFF	TGCGCCAGCAGCCAAGCCCTATCATATGATACTGAAGCTTTCTTT